Sequencing of this TCR beta chain was carried out in a study of beta chain features in type 1 diabetes. Study results and limitations: More deletions and fewer insertions at VDJ junctions were found in patients with type 1 diabetes. For Type 1 diabetes patients, all four CD4+ subsets carried TCRB CDR3s that were moderately but significantly shorter.

Note on this clone: Antigen: not known.

Expressed TCRB transcripts were sequenced after all isolated RNA was converted to cDNA. Data came from immunoSEQ multiplex PCR; TCRdb stores just in-frame clones and leaves some out. The profile shows approximately 730,000 clones, roughly an eighth of them singletons. The length of the CDR3 is 16 residues. In germline, CDR1 is PRHDT, CDR2 FYEKMQ (reference sequence). The junction had 4 bases not matched to a gene; V was cut back by 2 bases and J by 0 bases. The TCR originated in a man between 18 and 35 years old with type 1 diabetes. Sequencing was done on a sample of naive CD4+ T cells from blood. The chain couples TRBV13 to TRBJ2-3; TRBD1 matches 8 bases. Here the CDR3 reads CASSLRGQGSTDTQYF. The CDR3 DNA is TGTGCCAGCAGCTTAAGAGGACAGGGAAGCACAGATACGCAGTATTTT.